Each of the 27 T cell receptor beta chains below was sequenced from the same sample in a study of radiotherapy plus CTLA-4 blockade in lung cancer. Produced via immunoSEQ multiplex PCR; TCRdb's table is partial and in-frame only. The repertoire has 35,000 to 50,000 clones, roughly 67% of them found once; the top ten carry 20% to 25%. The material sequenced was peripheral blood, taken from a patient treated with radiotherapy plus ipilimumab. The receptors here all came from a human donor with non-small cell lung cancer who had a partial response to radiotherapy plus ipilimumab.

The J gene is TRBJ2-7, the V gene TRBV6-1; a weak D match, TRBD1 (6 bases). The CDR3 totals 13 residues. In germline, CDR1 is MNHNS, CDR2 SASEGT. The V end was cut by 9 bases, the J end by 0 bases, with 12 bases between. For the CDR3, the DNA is TGTGCCAGTACGGGACAAACCTCCTACGAGCAGTACTTC. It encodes CASTGQTSYEQYF.

CDR3 DNA: TGCGCCAGCAGCACCCGTACAGGGGGACCGAACACTGAAGCTTTCTTT. Encoded protein: CASSTRTGGPNTEAFF. The rearrangement joins TRBV5-1 to TRBJ1-1, with 8 nucleotides matching TRBD1. The germline V gene encodes CDR1 SGHRS and CDR2 YFSETQ. The CDR3 is 16 amino acids. V gave up 4 bases and J gave up 1 base; unmatched junction bases: 9.

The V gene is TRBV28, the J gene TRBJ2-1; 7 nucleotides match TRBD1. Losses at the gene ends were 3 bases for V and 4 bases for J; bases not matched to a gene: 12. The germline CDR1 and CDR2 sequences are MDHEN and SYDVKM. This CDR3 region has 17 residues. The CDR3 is CASSFLLTGQLYNEQFF. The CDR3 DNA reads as TGTGCCAGCAGTTTTCTCCTAACGGGACAGCTTTACAATGAGCAGTTCTTC.

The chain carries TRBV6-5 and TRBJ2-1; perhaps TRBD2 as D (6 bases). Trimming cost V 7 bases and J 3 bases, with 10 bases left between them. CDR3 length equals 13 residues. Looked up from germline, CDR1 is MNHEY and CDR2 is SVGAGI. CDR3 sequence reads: CASTGEGYNEQFF. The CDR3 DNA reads TGTGCCAGCACGGGGGAAGGCTACAATGAGCAGTTCTTC.

CDR3 protein: CASSLELGGLETQYF. The DNA of the CDR3 is TGTGCCAGCAGCTTGGAGCTGGGGGGTTTGGAGACCCAGTACTTC. The chain is built from TRBV5-4 and TRBJ2-5; D may be TRBD2 (6 bases). The germline V gene encodes CDR1 SGHNT and CDR2 YYREEE (reference sequence). The CDR3 has 15 amino acids. Trimming pared 0 bases from V and 5 bases from J, leaving 14 bases between.

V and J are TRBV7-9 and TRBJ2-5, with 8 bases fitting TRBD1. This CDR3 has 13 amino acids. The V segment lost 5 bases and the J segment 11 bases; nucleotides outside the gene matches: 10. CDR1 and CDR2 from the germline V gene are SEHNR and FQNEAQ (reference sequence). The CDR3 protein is CASSRTGRGEQYF. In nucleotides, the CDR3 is TGTGCCAGCAGCCGGACAGGGCGAGGGGAGCAGTACTTC.

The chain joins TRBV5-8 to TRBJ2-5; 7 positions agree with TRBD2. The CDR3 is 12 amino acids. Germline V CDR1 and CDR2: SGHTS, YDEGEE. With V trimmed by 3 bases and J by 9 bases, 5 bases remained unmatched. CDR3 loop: CASSSGGWSQYF. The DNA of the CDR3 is TGTGCCAGCAGCTCCGGGGGGTGGTCCCAGTACTTC.

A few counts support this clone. The CDR3 DNA follows: TGTGCCAACCGACAGGGGGCTTACGAGCAGTACTTC. This translates into CANRQGAYEQYF. V gene TRBV7-6 combines with J gene TRBJ2-7; 10 nucleotides match TRBD1. There are 12 residues in the CDR3. With V trimmed by 10 bases and J by 4 bases, 4 bases remained unmatched. CDR1 SGHVS and CDR2 FNYEAQ come from the germline V gene.

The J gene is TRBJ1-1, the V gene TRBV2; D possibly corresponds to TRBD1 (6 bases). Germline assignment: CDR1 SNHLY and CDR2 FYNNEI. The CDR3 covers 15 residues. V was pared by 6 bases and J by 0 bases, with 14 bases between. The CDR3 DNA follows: TGTGCCAGCAGCTTACAGGGCCCCATGAACACTGAAGCTTTCTTT. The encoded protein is CASSLQGPMNTEAFF.

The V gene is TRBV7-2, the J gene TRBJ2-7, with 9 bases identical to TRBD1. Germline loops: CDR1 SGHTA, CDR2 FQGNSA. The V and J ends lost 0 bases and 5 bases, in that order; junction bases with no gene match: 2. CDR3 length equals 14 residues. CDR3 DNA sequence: TGTGCCAGCAGCTTAGCGGGACAGGGTCACGAGCAGTACTTC. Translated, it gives CASSLAGQGHEQYF.

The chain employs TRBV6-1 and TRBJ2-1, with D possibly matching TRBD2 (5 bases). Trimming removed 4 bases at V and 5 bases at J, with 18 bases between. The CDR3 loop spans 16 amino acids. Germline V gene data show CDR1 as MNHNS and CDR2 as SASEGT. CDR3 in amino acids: CASSGTTRDWNNEQFF. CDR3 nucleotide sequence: TGTGCCAGCAGTGGCACGACCCGGGATTGGAACAATGAGCAGTTCTTC.

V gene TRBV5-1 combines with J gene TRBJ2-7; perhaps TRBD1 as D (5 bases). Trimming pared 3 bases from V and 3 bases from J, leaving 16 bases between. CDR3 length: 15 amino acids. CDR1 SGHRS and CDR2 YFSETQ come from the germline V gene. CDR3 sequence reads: CASSSLDNSYYEQYF. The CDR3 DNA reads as TGCGCCAGCAGCTCCTTGGACAATTCGTACTACGAGCAGTACTTC.

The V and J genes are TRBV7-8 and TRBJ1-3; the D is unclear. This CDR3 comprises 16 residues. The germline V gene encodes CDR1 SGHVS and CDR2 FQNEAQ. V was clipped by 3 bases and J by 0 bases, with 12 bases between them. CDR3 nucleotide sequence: TGTGCCAGCAGCTTTGGACTGACCAACTCTGGAAACACCATATATTTT. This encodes CASSFGLTNSGNTIYF. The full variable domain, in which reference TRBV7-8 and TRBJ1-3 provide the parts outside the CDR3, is GAGVSQSPRYKVAKRGQDVALRCDPISGHVSLFWYQQALGQGPEFLTYFQNEAQLDKSGLPSDRFFAERPEGSVSTLKIQRTQQEDSAVYLCASSFGLTNSGNTIYFGEGSWLTVV.

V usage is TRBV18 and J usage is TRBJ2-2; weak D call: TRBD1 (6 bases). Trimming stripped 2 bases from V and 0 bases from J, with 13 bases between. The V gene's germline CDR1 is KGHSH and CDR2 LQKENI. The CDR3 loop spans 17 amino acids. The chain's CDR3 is CASSPEGNRANTGELFF. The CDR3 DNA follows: TGTGCCAGCTCACCAGAGGGGAACAGGGCGAACACCGGGGAGCTGTTTTTT.

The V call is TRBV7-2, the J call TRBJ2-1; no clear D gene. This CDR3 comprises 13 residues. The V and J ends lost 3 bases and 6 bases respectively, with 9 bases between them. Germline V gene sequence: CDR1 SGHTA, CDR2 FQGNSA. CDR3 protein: CASSFVAGNEQFF. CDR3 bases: TGTGCCAGCAGCTTCGTGGCTGGCAATGAGCAGTTCTTC.

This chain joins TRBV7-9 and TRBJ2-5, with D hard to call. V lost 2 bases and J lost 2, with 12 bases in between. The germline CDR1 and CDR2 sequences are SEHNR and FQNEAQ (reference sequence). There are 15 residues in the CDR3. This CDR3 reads CASSLTIGLQETQYF. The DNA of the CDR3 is TGTGCCAGCAGCTTAACTATCGGGTTACAAGAGACCCAGTACTTC.

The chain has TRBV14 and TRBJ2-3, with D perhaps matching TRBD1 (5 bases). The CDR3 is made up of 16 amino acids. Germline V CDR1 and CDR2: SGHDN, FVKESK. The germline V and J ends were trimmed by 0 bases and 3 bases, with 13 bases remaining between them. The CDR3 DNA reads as TGTGCCAGCAGCCAAGAGGTGGGGCCGAGGACAGATACGCAGTATTTT. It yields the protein CASSQEVGPRTDTQYF.

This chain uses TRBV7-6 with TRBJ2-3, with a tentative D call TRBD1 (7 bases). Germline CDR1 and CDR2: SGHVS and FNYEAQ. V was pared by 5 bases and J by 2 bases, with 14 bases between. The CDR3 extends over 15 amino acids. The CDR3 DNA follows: TGTGCCAGCAGCCCCCAGGGGGAGGTCACAGATACGCAGTATTTT. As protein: CASSPQGEVTDTQYF.

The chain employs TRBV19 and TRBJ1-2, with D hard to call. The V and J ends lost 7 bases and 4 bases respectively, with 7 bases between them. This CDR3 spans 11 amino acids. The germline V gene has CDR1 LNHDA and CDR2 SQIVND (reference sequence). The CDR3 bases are TGTGCCAGTATGTCAGGCTATGGCTACACCTTC. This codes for CASMSGYGYTF.

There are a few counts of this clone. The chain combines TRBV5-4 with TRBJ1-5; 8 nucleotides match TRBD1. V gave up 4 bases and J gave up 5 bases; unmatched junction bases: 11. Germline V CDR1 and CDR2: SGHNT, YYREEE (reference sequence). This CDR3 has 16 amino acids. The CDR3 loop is CASSKGGGQGDQPQHF. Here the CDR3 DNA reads TGTGCCAGCAGCAAAGGTGGAGGACAGGGTGATCAGCCCCAGCATTTT. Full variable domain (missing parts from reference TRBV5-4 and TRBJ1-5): ETGVTQSPTHLIKTRGQQVTLRCSSQSGHNTVSWYQQALGQGPQFIFQYYREEENGRGNFPPRFSGLQFPNYSSELNVNALELDDSALYLCASSKGGGQGDQPQHFGDGTRLSIL.

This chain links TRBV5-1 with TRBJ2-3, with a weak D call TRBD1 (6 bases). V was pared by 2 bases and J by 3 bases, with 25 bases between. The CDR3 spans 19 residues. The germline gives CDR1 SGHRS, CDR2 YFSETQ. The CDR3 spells CASSFGGLPYDSLTDTQYF. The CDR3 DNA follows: TGCGCCAGCAGCTTTGGGGGCCTACCCTACGATAGCTTAACAGATACGCAGTATTTT. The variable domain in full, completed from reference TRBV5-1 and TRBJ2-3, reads KAGVTQTPRYLIKTRGQQVTLSCSPISGHRSVSWYQQTPGQGLQFLFEYFSETQRNKGNFPGRFSGRQFSNSRSEMNVSTLELGDSALYLCASSFGGLPYDSLTDTQYFGPGTRLTVL.

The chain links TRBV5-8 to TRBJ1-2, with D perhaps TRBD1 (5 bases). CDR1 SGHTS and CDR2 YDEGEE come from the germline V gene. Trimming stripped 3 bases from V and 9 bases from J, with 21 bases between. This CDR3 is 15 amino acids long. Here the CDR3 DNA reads TGTGCCAGCAGCTCTTATTTACCGGGACTGTCTAGCTACACCTTC. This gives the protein CASSSYLPGLSSYTF.

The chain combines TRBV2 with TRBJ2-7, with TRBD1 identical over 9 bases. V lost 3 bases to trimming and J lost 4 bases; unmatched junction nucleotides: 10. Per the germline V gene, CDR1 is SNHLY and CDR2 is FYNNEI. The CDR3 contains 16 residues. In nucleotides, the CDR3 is TGTGCCAGCAGTGACGGACAGGGGCACGATAGATACGAGCAGTACTTC. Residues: CASSDGQGHDRYEQYF. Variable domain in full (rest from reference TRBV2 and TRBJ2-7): EPEVTQTPSHQVTQMGQEVILRCVPISNHLYFYWYRQILGQKVEFLVSFYNNEISEKSEIFDDQFSVERPDGSNFTLKIRSTKLEDSAMYFCASSDGQGHDRYEQYFGPGTRLTVT.

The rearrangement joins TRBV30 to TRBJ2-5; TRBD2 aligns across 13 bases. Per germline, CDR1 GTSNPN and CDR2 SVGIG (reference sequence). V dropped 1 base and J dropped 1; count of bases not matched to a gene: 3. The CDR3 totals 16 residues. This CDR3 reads CAWSGTSGSPQETQYF. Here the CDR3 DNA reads TGTGCCTGGAGTGGGACTAGCGGGAGCCCCCAAGAGACCCAGTACTTC.

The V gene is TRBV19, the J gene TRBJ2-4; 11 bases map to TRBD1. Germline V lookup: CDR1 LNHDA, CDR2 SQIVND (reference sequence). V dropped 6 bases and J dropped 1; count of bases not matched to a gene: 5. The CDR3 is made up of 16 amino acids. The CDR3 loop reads CASSPGQGGAKNIQYF. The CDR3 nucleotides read TGTGCCAGTAGCCCGGGACAGGGGGGGGCCAAAAACATTCAGTACTTC.

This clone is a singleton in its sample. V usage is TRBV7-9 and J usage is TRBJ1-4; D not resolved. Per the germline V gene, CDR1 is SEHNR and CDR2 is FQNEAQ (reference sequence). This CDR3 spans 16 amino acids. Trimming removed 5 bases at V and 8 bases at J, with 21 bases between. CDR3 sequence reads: CASSKEVARLREKLFF. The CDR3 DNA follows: TGTGCCAGCAGCAAAGAAGTGGCTAGGTTGAGAGAAAAACTGTTTTTT.

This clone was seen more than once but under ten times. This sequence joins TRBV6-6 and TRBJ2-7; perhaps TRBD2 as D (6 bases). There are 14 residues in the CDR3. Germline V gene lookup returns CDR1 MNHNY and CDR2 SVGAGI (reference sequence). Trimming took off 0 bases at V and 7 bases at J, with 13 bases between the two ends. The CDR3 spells CASSYSGGIYEQYF. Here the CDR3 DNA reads TGTGCCAGCAGTTACTCCGGAGGGATCTATGAGCAGTACTTC.